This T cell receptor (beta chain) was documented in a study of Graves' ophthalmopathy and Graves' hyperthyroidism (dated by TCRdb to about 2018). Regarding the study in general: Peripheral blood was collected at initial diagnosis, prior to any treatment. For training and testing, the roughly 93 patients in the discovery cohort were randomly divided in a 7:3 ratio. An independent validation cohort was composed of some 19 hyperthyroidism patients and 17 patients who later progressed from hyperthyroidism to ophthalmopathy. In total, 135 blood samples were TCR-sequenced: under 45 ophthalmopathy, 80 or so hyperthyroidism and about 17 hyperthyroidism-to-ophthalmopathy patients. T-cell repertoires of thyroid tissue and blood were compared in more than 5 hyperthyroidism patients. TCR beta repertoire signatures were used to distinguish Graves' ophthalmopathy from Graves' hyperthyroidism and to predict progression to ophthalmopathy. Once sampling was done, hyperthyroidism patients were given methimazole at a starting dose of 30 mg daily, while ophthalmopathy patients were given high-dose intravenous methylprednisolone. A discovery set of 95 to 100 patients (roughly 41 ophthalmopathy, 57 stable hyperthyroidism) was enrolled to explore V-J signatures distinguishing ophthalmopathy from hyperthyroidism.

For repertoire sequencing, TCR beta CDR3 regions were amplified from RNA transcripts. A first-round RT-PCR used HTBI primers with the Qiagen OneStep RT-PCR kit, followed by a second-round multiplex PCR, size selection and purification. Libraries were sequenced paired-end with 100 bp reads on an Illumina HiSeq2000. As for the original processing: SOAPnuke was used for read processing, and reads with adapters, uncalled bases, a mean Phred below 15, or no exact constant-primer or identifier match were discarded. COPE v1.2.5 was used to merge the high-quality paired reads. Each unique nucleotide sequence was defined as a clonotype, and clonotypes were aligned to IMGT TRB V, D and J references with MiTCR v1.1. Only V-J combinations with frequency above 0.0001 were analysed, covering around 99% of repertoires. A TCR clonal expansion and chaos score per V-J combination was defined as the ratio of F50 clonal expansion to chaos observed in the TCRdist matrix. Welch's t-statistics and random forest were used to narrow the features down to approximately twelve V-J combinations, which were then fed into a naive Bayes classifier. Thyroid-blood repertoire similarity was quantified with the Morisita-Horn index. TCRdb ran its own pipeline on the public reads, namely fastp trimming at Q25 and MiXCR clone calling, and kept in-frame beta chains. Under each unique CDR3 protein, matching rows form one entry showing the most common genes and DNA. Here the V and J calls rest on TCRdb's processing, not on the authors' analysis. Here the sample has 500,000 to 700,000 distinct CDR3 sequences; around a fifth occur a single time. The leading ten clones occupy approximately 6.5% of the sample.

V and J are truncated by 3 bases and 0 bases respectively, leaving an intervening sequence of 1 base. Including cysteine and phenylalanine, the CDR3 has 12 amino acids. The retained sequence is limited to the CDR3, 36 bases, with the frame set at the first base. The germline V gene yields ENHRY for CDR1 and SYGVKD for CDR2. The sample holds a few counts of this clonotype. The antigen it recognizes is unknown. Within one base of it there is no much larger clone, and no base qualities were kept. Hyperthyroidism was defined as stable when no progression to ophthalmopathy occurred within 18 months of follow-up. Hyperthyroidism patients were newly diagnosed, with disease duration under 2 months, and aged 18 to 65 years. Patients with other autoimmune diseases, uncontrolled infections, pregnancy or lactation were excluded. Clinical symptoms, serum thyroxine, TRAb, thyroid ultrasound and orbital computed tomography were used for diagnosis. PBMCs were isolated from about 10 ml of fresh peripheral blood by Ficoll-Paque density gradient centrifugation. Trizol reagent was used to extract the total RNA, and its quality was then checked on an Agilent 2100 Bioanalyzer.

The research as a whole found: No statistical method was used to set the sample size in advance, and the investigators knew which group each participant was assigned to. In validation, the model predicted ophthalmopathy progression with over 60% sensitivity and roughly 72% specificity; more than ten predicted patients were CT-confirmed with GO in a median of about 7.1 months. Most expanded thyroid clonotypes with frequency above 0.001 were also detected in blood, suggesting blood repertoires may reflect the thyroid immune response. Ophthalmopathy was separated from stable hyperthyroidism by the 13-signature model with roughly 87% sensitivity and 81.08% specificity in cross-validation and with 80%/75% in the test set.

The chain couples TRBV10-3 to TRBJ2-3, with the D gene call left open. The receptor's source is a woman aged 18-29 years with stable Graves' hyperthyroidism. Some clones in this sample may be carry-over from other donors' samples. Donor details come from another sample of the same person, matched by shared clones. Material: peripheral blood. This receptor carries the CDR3 CAISDSTDTQYF. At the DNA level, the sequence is TGTGCCATCAGTGATAGCACAGATACGCAGTATTTT.